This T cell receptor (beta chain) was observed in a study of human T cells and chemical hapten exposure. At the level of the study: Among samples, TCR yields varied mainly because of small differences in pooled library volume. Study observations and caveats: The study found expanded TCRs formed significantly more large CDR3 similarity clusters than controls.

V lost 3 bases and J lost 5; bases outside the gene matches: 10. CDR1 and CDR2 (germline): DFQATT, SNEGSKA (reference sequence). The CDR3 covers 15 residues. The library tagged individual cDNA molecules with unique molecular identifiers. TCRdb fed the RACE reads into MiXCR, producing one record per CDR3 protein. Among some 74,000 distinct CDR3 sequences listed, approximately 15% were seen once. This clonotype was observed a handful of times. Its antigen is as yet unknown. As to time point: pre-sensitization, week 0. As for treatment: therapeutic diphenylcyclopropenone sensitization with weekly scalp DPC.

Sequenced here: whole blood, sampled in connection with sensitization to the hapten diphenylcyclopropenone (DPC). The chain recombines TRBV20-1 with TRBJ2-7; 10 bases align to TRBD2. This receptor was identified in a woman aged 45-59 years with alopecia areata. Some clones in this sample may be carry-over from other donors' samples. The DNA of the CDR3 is TGCAGTGCTAGTAAGGGCCTAGCGGGAGTCGACGAGCAGTACTTC. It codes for CSASKGLAGVDEQYF.